Listed here are 5 T cell receptor beta chains from one sample, sequenced in a study of T cells after yellow fever vaccination. TCRdb passed the 5' RACE reads through MiXCR, listing each CDR3 protein once. The repertoire holds hundreds of thousands of distinct CDR3 sequences, with 13% as singletons. Sequenced material: PBMCs, taken on the day of the yellow fever booster vaccination. Receptor source: a man aged 25 to 40 who received the YFV17D yellow fever vaccine.

This clonotype was counted a few times. J is TRBJ2-3 and V is TRBV6-5; a weak D match, TRBD1 (6 bases). The CDR3 covers 12 residues. V shed 5 bases and J shed 6 bases, with 9 bases lying between them. Germline CDR1 MNHEY, CDR2 SVGAGI. CDR3 residues: CASSQGFDTQYF. CDR3 DNA: TGTGCCAGCAGTCAGGGGTTCGATACGCAGTATTTT.

This clonotype was observed a few times. The chain joins TRBV20-1 to TRBJ2-7; TRBD1 matches at 8 bases. Germline trimming cut 3 bases from V and 3 bases from J; bases unmatched to any gene: 1. The CDR3 is 12 residues long. Per the germline V gene, CDR1 is DFQATT and CDR2 is SNEGSKA (reference sequence). CDR3 loop: CSASDRGYEQYF. For the CDR3, the DNA is TGCAGTGCTAGCGACAGGGGCTACGAGCAGTACTTC.

This chain connects TRBV7-2 to TRBJ2-5; D could derive from TRBD1 or TRBD2 (5 bases each). The germline CDR1 and CDR2 sequences are SGHTA and FQGNSA. Trimming pared 3 bases from V and 6 bases from J, leaving 11 bases between. There are 13 residues in the CDR3. The CDR3 coding sequence is TGTGCCAGCAGCTTTGAGGGGAGCCAGACCCAGTACTTC. Translated, it gives CASSFEGSQTQYF.

This clonotype was counted a few times. The chain employs TRBV29-1 and TRBJ1-1; possibly TRBD1 for D (5 bases). Between the trimmed V and J ends, which lost 5 bases and 2 bases, there was a span of 12 bases. CDR1 and CDR2 from the germline V gene are SQVTM and ANQGSEA. The CDR3 extends over 13 amino acids. CDR3 amino acids: CSVLDTTNTEAFF. In nucleotides, the CDR3 is TGCAGCGTTTTGGACACCACCAACACTGAAGCTTTCTTT.

This clonotype has just a few counts. The chain uses TRBV5-5 and TRBJ1-3, with D maybe TRBD1 (5 bases). CDR1 and CDR2 from the germline V gene are SGHKS and YYEKEE (reference sequence). The CDR3 length is 15 residues. V was pared by 4 bases and J by 7 bases, with 18 bases between. CDR3 nucleotides: TGTGCCAGCAGCCCGGGAGCGGATTGGGGGAACACCATATATTTT. Amino acids: CASSPGADWGNTIYF.